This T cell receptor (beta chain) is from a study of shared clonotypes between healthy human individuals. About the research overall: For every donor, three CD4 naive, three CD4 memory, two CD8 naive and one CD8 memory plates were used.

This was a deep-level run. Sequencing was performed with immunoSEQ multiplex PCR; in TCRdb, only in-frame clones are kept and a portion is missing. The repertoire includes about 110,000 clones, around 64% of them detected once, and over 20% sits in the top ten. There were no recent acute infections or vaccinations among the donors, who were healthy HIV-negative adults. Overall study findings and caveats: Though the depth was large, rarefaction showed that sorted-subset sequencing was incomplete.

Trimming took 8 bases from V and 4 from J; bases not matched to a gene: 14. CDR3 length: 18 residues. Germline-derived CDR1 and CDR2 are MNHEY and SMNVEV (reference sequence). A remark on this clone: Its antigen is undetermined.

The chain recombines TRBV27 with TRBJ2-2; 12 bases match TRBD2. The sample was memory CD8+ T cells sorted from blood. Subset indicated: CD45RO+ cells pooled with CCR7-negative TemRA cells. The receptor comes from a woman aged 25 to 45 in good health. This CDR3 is CASGNGASGRAGTGELFF. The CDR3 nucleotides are TGTGCCAGCGGGAACGGGGCTAGCGGGAGGGCCGGCACCGGGGAGCTGTTTTTT.